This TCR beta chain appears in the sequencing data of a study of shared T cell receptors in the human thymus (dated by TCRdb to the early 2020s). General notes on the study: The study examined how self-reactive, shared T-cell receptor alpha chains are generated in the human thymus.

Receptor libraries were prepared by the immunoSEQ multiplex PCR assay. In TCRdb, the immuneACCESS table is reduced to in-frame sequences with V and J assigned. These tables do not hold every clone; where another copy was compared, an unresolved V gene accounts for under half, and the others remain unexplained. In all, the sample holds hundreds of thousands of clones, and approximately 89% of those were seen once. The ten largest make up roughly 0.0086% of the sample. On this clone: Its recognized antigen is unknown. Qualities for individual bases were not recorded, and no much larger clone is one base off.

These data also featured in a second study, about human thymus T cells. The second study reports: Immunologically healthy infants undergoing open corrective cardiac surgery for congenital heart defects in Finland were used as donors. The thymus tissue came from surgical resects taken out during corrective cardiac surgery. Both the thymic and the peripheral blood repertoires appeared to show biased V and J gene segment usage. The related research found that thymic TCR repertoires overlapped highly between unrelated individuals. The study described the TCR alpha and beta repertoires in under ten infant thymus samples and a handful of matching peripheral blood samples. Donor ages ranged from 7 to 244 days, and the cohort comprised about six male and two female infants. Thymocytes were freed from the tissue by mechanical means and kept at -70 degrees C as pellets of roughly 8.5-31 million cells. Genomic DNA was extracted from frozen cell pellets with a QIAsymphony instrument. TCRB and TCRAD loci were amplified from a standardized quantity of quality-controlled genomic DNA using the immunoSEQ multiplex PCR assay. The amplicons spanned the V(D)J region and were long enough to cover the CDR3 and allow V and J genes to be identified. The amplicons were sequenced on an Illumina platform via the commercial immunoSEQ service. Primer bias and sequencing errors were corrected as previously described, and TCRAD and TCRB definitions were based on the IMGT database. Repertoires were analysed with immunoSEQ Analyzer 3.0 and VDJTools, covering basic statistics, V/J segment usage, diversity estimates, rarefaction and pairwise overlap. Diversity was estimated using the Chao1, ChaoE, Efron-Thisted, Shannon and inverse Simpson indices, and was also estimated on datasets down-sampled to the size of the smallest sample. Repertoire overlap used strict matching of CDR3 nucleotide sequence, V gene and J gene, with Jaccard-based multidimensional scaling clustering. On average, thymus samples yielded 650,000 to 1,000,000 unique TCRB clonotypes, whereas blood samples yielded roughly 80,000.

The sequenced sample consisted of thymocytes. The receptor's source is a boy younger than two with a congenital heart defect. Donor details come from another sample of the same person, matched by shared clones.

The nucleotides are TGCGCCAGCAGCCAAGAAGAGGGACAGGGCGGGTCTGGAAACACCATATATTTT. Its protein product is CASSQEEGQGGSGNTIYF. The chain joins TRBV4-1 to TRBJ1-3; 9 central nucleotides agree with TRBD1. Germline trimming amounts to 0 bases on V and 1 base on J, with 7 as the count of junction bases outside the gene matches. Measured from the cysteine to the phenylalanine, the CDR3 is 18 residues long. The sequence is cut down to CDR3 DNA, 54 bases in frame from base 1. CDR1 and CDR2 are drawn from the germline V gene: MGHRA, YSYEKL.